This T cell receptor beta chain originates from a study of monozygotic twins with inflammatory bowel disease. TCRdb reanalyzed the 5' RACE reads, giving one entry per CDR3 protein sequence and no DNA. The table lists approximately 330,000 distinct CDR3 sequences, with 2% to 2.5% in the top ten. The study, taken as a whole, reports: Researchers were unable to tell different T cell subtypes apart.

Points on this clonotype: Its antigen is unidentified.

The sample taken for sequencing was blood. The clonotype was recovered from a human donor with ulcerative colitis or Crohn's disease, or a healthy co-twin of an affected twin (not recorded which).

CDR3 sequence: CASSLEVPRYEQYF. The chain couples TRBV5-5 to TRBJ2-7. The CDR3 loop spans 14 amino acids. Germline CDR1 and CDR2: SGHKS and YYEKEE (reference sequence).